This entry concerns a single TCR beta chain. The target antigen is unknown. The record originates from a study of long-term antiretroviral therapy in people with HIV. Study-level findings and limits: The study lacked data on ART adherence, viral resistance or therapy changes. The repertoire was dominated at all time points by clones expanded before ART.

The CDR3 covers 14 residues. J lost 5 bases, V lost 6 bases, and 5 bases had no gene match. CDR1 MDHEN and CDR2 SYDVKM come from the germline V gene. Prior to DNA extraction, the samples held about 0.95-11 million cryopreserved PBMC. At survey level, the immunoSEQ assay was run in its v3.0 version. Profiling relied on immunoSEQ multiplex PCR, and the TCRdb table lists in-frame clones only, not all of them. The sample has more than 20,000 clones, more than 75% seen once. The starting material was unsorted PBMCs, obtained 4.4 years after starting antiretroviral therapy. The clonotype comes from a man aged 30 to 39 with HIV. The rearrangement joins TRBV28 to TRBJ2-5, with 11 bases fitting TRBD2. The CDR3 nucleotides are TGTGCCAGCAGACTAGCGGGAGATATCGAGACCCAGTACTTC. Translation: CASRLAGDIETQYF.